Listed below are T cell receptor beta chains from one sample, sequenced in a study of T cell changes during pregnancy in multiple sclerosis. Generated by immunoSEQ multiplex PCR, the TCRdb table keeps only in-frame clones and is missing some. The sample lists around 100,000 clones, about 89% seen once, with 3% to 3.5% in the top ten. Sample: peripheral blood, taken after pregnancy. All receptors derive from a female donor with multiple sclerosis, enrolled in a pregnancy study. The CDR3 runs from the conserved cysteine through the conserved F or W. A D gene is named only where the DNA matches it firmly. A row's size may be missing; if present it is once, few, many or a size class.

d_gene,v_gene,j_gene,abundance,CDR3aa,CDR3nt
TRBD1,TRBV19,TRBJ2-7,NA,CASSIATGGYEQYF,TGTGCCAGTAGTATAGCAACAGGGGGCTACGAGCAGTACTTC
NA,TRBV9,TRBJ2-1,NA,CASSVGESSYNEQFF,TGTGCCAGCAGCGTAGGGGAGAGCTCCTACAATGAGCAGTTCTTC
TRBD2,TRBV19,TRBJ2-2,NA,CASSGLAGVAGELFF,TGTGCCAGTAGCGGACTAGCGGGGGTTGCCGGGGAGCTGTTTTTT
TRBD1,TRBV5-1,TRBJ2-3,NA,CASSSGTGKTDTQYF,TGCGCCAGCAGCTCCGGGACAGGGAAGACAGATACGCAGTATTTT
NA,TRBV19,TRBJ2-1,NA,CAVGDSFEQFF,TGTGCCGTCGGGGACTCATTCGAGCAGTTCTTC
NA,TRBV6-5,TRBJ1-5,NA,CASSRGSGNQPQHF,TGTGCCAGCAGCCGGGGTAGCGGCAATCAGCCCCAGCATTTT
NA,TRBV11-1,TRBJ1-1,once,CASIRILNTEAFF,TGTGCCAGCATCAGGATTCTGAACACTGAAGCTTTCTTT
NA,TRBV27,TRBJ2-5,NA,CASSLLRAGAQETQYF,TGTGCCAGCAGTTTGCTTCGGGCAGGGGCCCAAGAGACCCAGTACTTC
TRBD1,TRBV25-1,TRBJ1-1,many,CASSIGTGGGNTEAFF,TGTGCCAGCAGTATCGGGACAGGGGGAGGGAACACTGAAGCTTTCTTT
NA,TRBV6-5,TRBJ2-7,few,CASSLSGQSGEQYF,TGTGCCAGCAGCCTCAGCGGACAGTCTGGCGAGCAGTACTTC
NA,TRBV18,TRBJ1-2,NA,CASSQGGESGYTF,TGTGCCAGCTCACAAGGAGGGGAAAGTGGCTACACCTTC
TRBD1,TRBV27,TRBJ1-5,NA,CASSPGQGPYSNQPQHF,TGTGCCAGCAGTCCGGGACAGGGGCCATATAGCAATCAGCCCCAGCATTTT
NA,TRBV5-6,TRBJ1-1,NA,CASSAYYTLGNTEAFF,TGTGCCAGCAGTGCGTACTATACCCTGGGGAACACTGAAGCTTTCTTT
TRBD1,TRBV7-9,TRBJ2-3,NA,CASSRGTGDTDTQYF,TGTGCCAGCAGCCGAGGGACAGGAGACACAGATACGCAGTATTTT
TRBD1,TRBV25-1,TRBJ2-7,few,CASSPEDRGPSYEQYF,TGTGCCAGCAGTCCTGAGGACAGGGGCCCCTCCTACGAGCAGTACTTC
NA,TRBV19,TRBJ2-1,once,CASSNNHEQFF,TGTGCCAGTAGCAACAATCATGAGCAGTTCTTC
NA,TRBV7-9,TRBJ2-2,NA,CASSHTRLTDQNTGELFF,TGTGCCAGCAGCCATACACGGCTGACTGACCAAAACACCGGGGAGCTGTTTTTT
TRBD2,TRBV6-6,TRBJ2-5,NA,CASGGGASETQYF,TGTGCCAGTGGCGGGGGGGCGTCGGAGACCCAGTACTTC
NA,TRBV10-3,TRBJ1-3,NA,CAITPDSGNTIYF,TGTGCCATCACGCCGGACAGTGGAAACACCATATATTTT
NA,TRBV5-6,TRBJ2-7,once,CASRLGRGYEQYF,TGTGCCAGCAGGTTGGGCCGAGGGTACGAGCAGTACTTC
TRBD2,TRBV18,TRBJ2-1,NA,CASSPLTSGDHNEQFF,TGTGCCAGCTCACCACTCACGAGCGGGGACCACAATGAGCAGTTCTTC
NA,TRBV7-3,TRBJ1-1,once,CASSQRQDSMTFF,TGTGCCAGCAGCCAAAGACAGGATTCGATGACTTTCTTT
NA,TRBV7-8,TRBJ1-6,NA,CASSFTYSPLHF,TGTGCCAGCAGTTTCACTTATTCACCCCTCCACTTT
TRBD1,TRBV13,TRBJ1-2,NA,CASSQTGVGYGYTF,TGTGCCAGCAGCCAGACAGGGGTAGGGTATGGCTACACCTTC
TRBD1,TRBV19,TRBJ2-3,once,CASSPRTGKGVDTQYF,TGTGCCAGTAGTCCCCGGACAGGGAAGGGTGTCGATACGCAGTATTTT
NA,TRBV15,TRBJ1-2,NA,CATSSRGVGYGYTF,TGTGCCACCAGCAGCAGAGGTGTTGGGTATGGCTACACCTTC
NA,TRBV7-9,TRBJ1-2,NA,CASSFGGADGYTF,TGTGCCAGCAGCTTTGGGGGGGCGGATGGCTACACCTTC
NA,TRBV10-3,TRBJ1-2,NA,CAIRPTGQDGYTF,TGTGCCATCAGGCCTACGGGACAAGATGGCTACACCTTC
TRBD2,TRBV6-1,TRBJ2-7,once,CASSTDGGDEQYF,TGTGCCAGCAGTACGGACGGGGGGGACGAGCAGTACTTC
NA,TRBV9,TRBJ2-1,NA,CASSVEERPLYNEQFF,TGTGCCAGCAGCGTAGAAGAGCGACCCCTCTACAATGAGCAGTTCTTC
TRBD1,TRBV25-1,TRBJ2-7,NA,CASSQTGASSYEQYF,TGTGCCAGCAGTCAGACAGGGGCGAGCTCCTACGAGCAGTACTTC
NA,TRBV10-3,TRBJ1-2,NA,CAISPGGQGGYGYTF,TGTGCCATCAGCCCCGGGGGGCAGGGAGGCTATGGCTACACCTTC
NA,TRBV27,TRBJ2-7,once,CASSLSGGRSYEQYF,TGTGCCAGCAGTTTATCGGGGGGTCGCTCCTACGAGCAGTACTTC
NA,TRBV4-1,TRBJ1-2,NA,CASSQAPGDYGYTF,TGCGCCAGCAGCCAAGCCCCGGGAGACTATGGCTACACCTTC
TRBD2,TRBV9,TRBJ2-1,NA,CASSGTGTSGGYEQFF,TGTGCCAGCAGCGGGACCGGGACTAGCGGGGGTTATGAGCAGTTCTTC
NA,TRBV5-6,TRBJ1-4,NA,CASSLATGIEKLFF,TGTGCCAGCAGCTTGGCAACAGGAATCGAAAAACTGTTTTTT
NA,TRBV5-6,TRBJ2-3,NA,CASRTGDTQYF,TGTGCCAGCCGAACCGGAGATACGCAGTATTTT
NA,TRBV19,TRBJ1-1,NA,CASSPLADWVAEAFF,TGTGCCAGTAGTCCTTTAGCAGACTGGGTCGCTGAAGCTTTCTTT
TRBD2,TRBV9,TRBJ2-7,NA,CASSVGNGGTYEQYF,TGTGCCAGCAGCGTAGGGAACGGGGGGACCTACGAGCAGTACTTC
NA,TRBV2,TRBJ1-2,few,CASSDQYGYTF,TGTGCCAGCAGTGATCAATATGGCTACACCTTC
NA,TRBV7-3,TRBJ2-5,NA,CASSLLGGVPGRETQYF,TGTGCCAGCAGCTTGTTGGGGGGAGTTCCCGGAAGGGAGACCCAGTACTTC
TRBD2,TRBV5-1,TRBJ2-5,NA,CASSLVSGGAGETQYF,TGCGCCAGCAGCTTGGTTTCCGGGGGGGCCGGGGAGACCCAGTACTTC
NA,TRBV7-8,TRBJ2-7,NA,CASSLGFGGSSYEQYF,TGTGCCAGCAGCTTAGGGTTCGGGGGATCCTCCTACGAGCAGTACTTC
NA,TRBV9,TRBJ1-4,NA,CASSVGQGATTNEKLFF,TGTGCCAGCAGCGTAGGGCAGGGCGCGACAACTAATGAAAAACTGTTTTTT
TRBD1,TRBV10-3,TRBJ2-7,NA,CAISRAGTGDYEQYF,TGTGCCATCAGCCGCGCCGGGACAGGGGATTACGAGCAGTACTTC